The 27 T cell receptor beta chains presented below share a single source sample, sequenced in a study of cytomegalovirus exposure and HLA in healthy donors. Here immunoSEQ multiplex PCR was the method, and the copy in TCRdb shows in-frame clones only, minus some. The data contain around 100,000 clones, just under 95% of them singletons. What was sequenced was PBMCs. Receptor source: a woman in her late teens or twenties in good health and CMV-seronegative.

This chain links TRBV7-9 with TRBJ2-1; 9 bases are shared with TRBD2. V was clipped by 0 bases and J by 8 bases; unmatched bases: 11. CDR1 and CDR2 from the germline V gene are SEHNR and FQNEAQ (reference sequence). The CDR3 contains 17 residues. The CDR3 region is CASSLAVGLAPGDEQFF. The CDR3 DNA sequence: TGTGCCAGCAGCTTAGCTGTGGGACTAGCTCCCGGGGATGAGCAGTTCTTC.

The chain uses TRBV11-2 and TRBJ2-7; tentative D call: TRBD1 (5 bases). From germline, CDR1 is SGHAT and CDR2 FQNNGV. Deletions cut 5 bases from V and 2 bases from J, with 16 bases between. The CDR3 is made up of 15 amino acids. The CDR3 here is CASSANTGDTYEQYF. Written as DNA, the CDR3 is TGTGCCAGCAGCGCCAACACAGGTGATACCTACGAGCAGTACTTC.

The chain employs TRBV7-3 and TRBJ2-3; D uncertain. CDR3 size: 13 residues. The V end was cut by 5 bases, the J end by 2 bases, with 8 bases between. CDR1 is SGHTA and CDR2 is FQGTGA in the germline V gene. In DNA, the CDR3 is TGTGCCAGCAGCACCGACTCCACAGATACGCAGTATTTT. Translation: CASSTDSTDTQYF.

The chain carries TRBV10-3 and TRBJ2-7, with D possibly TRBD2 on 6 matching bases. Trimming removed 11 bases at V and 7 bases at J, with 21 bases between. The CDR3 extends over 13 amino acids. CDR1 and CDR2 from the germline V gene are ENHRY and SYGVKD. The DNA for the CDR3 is TGTGCCGCAACCGGGACTGAGGGTTGGGAGCAGTACTTC. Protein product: CAATGTEGWEQYF.

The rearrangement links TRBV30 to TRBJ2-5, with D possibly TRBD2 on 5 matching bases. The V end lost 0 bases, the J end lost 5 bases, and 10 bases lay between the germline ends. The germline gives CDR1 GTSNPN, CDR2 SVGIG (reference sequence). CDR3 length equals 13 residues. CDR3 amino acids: CAWSVLGSETQYF. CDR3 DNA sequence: TGTGCCTGGAGTGTACTAGGCTCGGAGACCCAGTACTTC.

The CDR3 DNA reads TGTGCCAGTAGTATGCGGATTTATAGCAATCAGCCCCAGCATTTT. It yields the protein CASSMRIYSNQPQHF. The chain links TRBV19 to TRBJ1-5, with D unresolved. Germline V lookup: CDR1 LNHDA, CDR2 SQIVND (reference sequence). The V and J ends lost 3 bases and 0 bases respectively, with 9 bases between them. This CDR3 contains 15 residues.

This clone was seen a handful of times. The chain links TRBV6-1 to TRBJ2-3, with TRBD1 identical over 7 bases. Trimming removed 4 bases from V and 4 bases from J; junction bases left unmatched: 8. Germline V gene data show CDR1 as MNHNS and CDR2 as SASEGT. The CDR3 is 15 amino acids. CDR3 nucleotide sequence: TGTGCCAGCAGTGGCCAAACAGGGGCCGCAGATACGCAGTATTTT. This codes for CASSGQTGAADTQYF.

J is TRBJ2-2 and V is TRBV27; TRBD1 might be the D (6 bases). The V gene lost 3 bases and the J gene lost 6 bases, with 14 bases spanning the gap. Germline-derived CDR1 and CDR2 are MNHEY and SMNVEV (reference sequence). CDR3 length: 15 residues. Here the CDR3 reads CASSFKGDRAGELFF. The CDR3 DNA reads TGTGCCAGCAGTTTCAAGGGGGATCGGGCCGGGGAGCTGTTTTTT.

In nucleotides, the CDR3 is TGTGCTAGTGGTTTGGGGGGGACTAGCGCCAATGAGCAGTTCTTC. It yields the protein CASGLGGTSANEQFF. V usage is TRBV12-5 and J usage is TRBJ2-1, with 10 bases lining up with TRBD2. In germline, CDR1 is LGHNT, CDR2 FRNRAP. V dropped 1 base and J dropped 6; count of bases not matched to a gene: 3. The CDR3 contains 15 residues.

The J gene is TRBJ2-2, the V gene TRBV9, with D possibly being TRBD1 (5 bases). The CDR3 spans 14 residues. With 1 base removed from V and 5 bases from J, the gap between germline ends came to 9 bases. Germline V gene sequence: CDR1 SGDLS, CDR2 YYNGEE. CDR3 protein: CASSVQGWTGELFF. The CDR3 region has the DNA TGTGCCAGCAGCGTACAGGGTTGGACCGGGGAGCTGTTTTTT.

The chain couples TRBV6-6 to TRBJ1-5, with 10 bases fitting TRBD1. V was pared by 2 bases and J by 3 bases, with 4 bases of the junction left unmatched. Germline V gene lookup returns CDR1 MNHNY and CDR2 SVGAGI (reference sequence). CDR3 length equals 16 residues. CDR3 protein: CASSYPTGGDNQPQHF. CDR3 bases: TGTGCCAGCAGTTACCCGACAGGGGGCGACAATCAGCCCCAGCATTTT.

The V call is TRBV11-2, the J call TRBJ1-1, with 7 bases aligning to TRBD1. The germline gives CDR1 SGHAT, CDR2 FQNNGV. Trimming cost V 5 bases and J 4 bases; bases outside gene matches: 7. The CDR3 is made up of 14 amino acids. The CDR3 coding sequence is TGTGCCAGCAGCACCGACAGGGTGCGCACTGAAGCTTTCTTT. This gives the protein CASSTDRVRTEAFF.

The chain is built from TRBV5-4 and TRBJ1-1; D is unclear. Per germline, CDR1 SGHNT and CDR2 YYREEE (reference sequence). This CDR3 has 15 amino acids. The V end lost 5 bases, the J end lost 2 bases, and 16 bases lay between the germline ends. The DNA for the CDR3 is TGTGCCAGCAGTATGGGGATGGGAGTTAACACTGAAGCTTTCTTT. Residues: CASSMGMGVNTEAFF.

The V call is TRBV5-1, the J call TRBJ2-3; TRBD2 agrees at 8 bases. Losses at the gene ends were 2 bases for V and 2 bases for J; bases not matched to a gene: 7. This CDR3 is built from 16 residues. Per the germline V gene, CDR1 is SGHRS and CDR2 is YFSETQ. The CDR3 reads CASSFVRLAITDTQYF. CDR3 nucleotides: TGCGCCAGCAGCTTCGTTCGACTAGCGATCACAGATACGCAGTATTTT.

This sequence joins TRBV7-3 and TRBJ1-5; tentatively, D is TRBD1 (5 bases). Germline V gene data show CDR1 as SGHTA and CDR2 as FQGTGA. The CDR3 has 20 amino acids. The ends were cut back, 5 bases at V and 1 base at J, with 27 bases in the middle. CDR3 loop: CASSAKFGEQGSRSNQPQHF. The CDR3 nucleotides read TGTGCCAGCAGCGCTAAGTTTGGAGAGCAGGGAAGTAGGAGCAATCAGCCCCAGCATTTT.

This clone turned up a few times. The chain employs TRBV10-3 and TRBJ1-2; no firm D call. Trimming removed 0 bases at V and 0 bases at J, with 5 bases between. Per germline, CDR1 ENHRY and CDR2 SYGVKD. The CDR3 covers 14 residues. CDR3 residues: CAISESVTNYGYTF. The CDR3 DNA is TGTGCCATCAGTGAGTCTGTCACTAACTATGGCTACACCTTC.

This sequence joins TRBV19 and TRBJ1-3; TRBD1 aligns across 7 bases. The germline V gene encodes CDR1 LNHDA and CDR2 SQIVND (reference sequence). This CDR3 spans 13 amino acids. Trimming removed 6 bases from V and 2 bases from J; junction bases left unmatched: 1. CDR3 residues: CASSQGAGNTIYF. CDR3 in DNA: TGTGCCAGTAGCCAGGGGGCTGGAAACACCATATATTTT.

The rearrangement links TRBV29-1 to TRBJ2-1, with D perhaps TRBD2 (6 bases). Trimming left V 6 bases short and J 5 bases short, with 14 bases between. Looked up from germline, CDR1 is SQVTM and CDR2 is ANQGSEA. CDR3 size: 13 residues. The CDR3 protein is CSVGLVRDNEQFF. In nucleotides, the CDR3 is TGCAGCGTGGGACTGGTACGAGACAATGAGCAGTTCTTC.

The CDR3 DNA is TGTGCCACCAGCAGAGACCCAGCGGGAGTCGATGGTACGCAGTATTTT. Translation gives CATSRDPAGVDGTQYF. This chain joins TRBV15 and TRBJ2-3; 8 bases are a match to TRBD2. V was pared by 0 bases and J by 8 bases, with 10 bases of the junction left unmatched. The germline V gene has CDR1 LNHNV and CDR2 YYDKDF (reference sequence). The CDR3 covers 16 residues.

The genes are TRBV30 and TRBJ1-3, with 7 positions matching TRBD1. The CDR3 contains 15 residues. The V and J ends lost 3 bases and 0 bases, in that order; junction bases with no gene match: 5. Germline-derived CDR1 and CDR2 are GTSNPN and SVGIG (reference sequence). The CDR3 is CAWREGQSSGNTIYF. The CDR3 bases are TGTGCCTGGAGGGAGGGACAGAGCTCTGGAAACACCATATATTTT. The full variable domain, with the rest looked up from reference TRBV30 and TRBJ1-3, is SQTIHQWPATLVQPVGSPLSLECTVEGTSNPNLYWYRQAAGRGLQLLFYSVGIGQISSEVPQNLSASRPQDRQFILSSKKLLLSDSGFYLCAWREGQSSGNTIYFGEGSWLTVV.

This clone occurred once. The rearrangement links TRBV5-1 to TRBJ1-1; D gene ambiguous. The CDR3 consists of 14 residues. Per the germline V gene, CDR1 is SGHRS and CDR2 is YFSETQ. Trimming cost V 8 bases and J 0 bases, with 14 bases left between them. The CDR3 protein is CASRPTELNTEAFF. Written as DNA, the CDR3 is TGCGCCAGTCGACCTACAGAGCTGAACACTGAAGCTTTCTTT.

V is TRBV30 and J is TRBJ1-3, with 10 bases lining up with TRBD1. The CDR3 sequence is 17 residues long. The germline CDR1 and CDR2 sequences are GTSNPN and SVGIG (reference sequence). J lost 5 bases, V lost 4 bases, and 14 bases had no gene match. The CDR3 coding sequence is TGTGCCTGGAAGTGGGACAGGGGACTACCTGGACGAAACACCATATATTTT. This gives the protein CAWKWDRGLPGRNTIYF.

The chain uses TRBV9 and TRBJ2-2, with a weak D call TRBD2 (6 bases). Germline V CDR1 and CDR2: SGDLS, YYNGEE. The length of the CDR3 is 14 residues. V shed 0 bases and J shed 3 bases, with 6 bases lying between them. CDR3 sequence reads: CASSVGGDTGELFF. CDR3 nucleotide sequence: TGTGCCAGCAGCGTAGGGGGGGACACCGGGGAGCTGTTTTTT.

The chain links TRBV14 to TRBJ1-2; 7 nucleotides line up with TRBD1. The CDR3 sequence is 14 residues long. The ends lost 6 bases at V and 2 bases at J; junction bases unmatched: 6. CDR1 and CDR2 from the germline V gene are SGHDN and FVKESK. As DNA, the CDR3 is TGTGCCAGCAGAAGGACAGGTGAAAACTATGGCTACACCTTC. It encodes CASRRTGENYGYTF.

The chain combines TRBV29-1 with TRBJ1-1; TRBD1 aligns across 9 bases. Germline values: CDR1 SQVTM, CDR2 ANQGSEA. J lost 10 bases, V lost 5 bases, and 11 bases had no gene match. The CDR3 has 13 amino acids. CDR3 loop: CSVIVGQGSGAFF. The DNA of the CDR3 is TGCAGCGTTATAGTGGGACAGGGAAGTGGAGCTTTCTTT.

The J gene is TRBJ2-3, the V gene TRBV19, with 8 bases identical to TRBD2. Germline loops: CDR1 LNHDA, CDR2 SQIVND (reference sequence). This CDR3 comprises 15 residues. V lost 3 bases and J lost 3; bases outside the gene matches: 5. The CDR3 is CASSIGTRGTDTQYF. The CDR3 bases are TGTGCCAGTAGTATTGGGACTAGGGGTACAGATACGCAGTATTTT. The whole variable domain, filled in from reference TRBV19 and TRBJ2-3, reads DGGITQSPKYLFRKEGQNVTLSCEQNLNHDAMYWYRQDPGQGLRLIYYSQIVNDFQKGDIAEGYSVSREKKESFPLTVTSAQKNPTAFYLCASSIGTRGTDTQYFGPGTRLTVL.

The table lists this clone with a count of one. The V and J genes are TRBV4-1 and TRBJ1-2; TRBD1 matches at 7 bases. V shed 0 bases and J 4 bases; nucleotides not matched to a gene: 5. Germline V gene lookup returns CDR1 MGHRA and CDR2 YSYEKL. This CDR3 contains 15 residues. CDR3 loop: CASSQETGKGYGYTF. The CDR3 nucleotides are TGCGCCAGCAGCCAAGAGACAGGGAAAGGCTATGGCTACACCTTC.